This entry describes one TCR beta chain. Unmatched junction bases numbered 9, after V lost 5 bases and J lost 7 bases. From germline, CDR1 is SGHTA and CDR2 FQGNSA. The CDR3 consists of 15 residues. Sequencing used immunoSEQ multiplex PCR; TCRdb keeps in-frame clones, though not all of them. The sample yields about 140,000 clones, 70% to 90% seen once. This sample was included in a study of T cell responses to AZD1222 COVID-19 vaccine. This TCR derives from an adult in good health. V gene TRBV7-2 combines with J gene TRBJ1-4; TRBD1 agrees at 8 bases. Material: peripheral blood, obtained on day 0 of AZD1222 vaccination. The CDR3: CASSVRGQLAEKLFF. CDR3 nucleotide sequence: TGTGCCAGCAGCGTCAGGGGGCAGTTAGCTGAAAAACTGTTTTTT.